This T cell receptor beta chain was obtained from a study of CD8+ T cells in alopecia areata. Treatment described: oral pan-JAK inhibitor, 5-10 mg twice daily. It was from alopecia areata patients that lesional scalp punch biopsies and peripheral blood were collected. The CDR3 sequence is 15 residues long. The V gene lost 4 bases and the J gene lost 1 base, with 14 bases spanning the gap. Germline-derived CDR1 and CDR2 are SGHRS and YFSETQ. Sequencing templates came from extracted RNA that was reverse transcribed into cDNA. Measured with immunoSEQ multiplex PCR; TCRdb has only the in-frame clones, and not every one. The profile shows 150,000 to 200,000 clones, about three fifths of them singletons. Broader study findings: Possibly as an HLA-related effect, TCR sharing across patients appeared less clear than in mice. In blood and scalp, many expanded lesional clones persisted during tofacitinib.

Comment on this clone: The antigen remains unidentified.

Specimen: CD4+ T cells sorted from blood, collected at week 4, from a patient treated with tofacitinib. The clonotype originates from a human donor with alopecia areata. The V gene is TRBV5-1, the J gene TRBJ1-1; weak D call: TRBD1 (5 bases). CDR3 amino acids: CASSNGGVRNTEAFF. In DNA, the CDR3 is TGCGCCAGCAGCAACGGAGGGGTCCGGAACACTGAAGCTTTCTTT. Complete variable domain (other parts from reference TRBV5-1 and TRBJ1-1): KAGVTQTPRYLIKTRGQQVTLSCSPISGHRSVSWYQQTPGQGLQFLFEYFSETQRNKGNFPGRFSGRQFSNSRSEMNVSTLELGDSALYLCASSNGGVRNTEAFFGQGTRLTVV.